Below, 5 T cell receptor beta chains from the same sample are listed, as sequenced in a study of prognosis after radiotherapy for stage I lung cancer. By two-round multiplex PCR, the TCR beta CDR3 was amplified from genomic DNA. Amplification in first-round PCR relied on primers specific to each TRBV and TRBJ gene. MiXCR was run by TCRdb on the multiplex PCR reads, yielding one entry per CDR3 protein. The sample shows 20,000 to 25,000 distinct CDR3 sequences, under 45% of them seen only once. The sample was PBMCs, taken before or after stereotactic body radiation therapy (not recorded which). The origin of the receptors is a donor aged 50 or older with non-small cell lung cancer.

This clonotype appeared many times. The chain uses TRBV20-1 and TRBJ1-2, with a weak D call TRBD1 (5 bases). Germline V gene lookup returns CDR1 DFQATT and CDR2 SNEGSKA (reference sequence). V dropped 3 bases and J dropped 8 bases, with 16 bases sitting between them. The CDR3 runs to 13 residues. The CDR3 sequence: CSARDIPGGGYTF. CDR3 nucleotide sequence: TGCAGTGCTAGGGACATCCCCGGCGGGGGCTACACCTTC.

As concerns this clonotype: A much larger clonotype is one base distant, so this may be a read error. The V gene is TRBV29-1, the J gene TRBJ1-2; D possibly corresponds to TRBD1 (5 bases). The CDR3 has 13 residues. CDR1 and CDR2 from the germline V gene are SQVTM and ANQGSEA. Trimming stripped 6 bases from V and 4 bases from J, with 15 bases between. For the CDR3, the DNA is TGCAGCGTCCCTGGCAGGGATAGCTATGGCTACACCTTC. Protein product: CSVPGRDSYGYTF.

In its sample, this clonotype was seen many times. This rearrangement joins TRBV3-1 to TRBJ1-1; the D is unclear. CDR1 and CDR2 (germline): LGHDT, YNNKEL (reference sequence). The CDR3 runs to 14 residues. V gave up 1 base and J gave up 4 bases, with 10 bases separating them. The CDR3 DNA follows: TGTGCCAGCAGCCAAGGACCGCAATCCACTGAAGCTTTCTTT. Its protein is CASSQGPQSTEAFF.

This clonotype was seen many times. The chain couples TRBV7-2 to TRBJ2-3; D ambiguous. The CDR3 has 14 residues. Per the germline V gene, CDR1 is SGHTA and CDR2 is FQGNSA. V lost 0 bases, J lost 3 bases, and 7 bases lay in between. Written as DNA, the CDR3 is TGTGCCAGCAGCTTAGCGAGAGCAACAGATACGCAGTATTTT. Residues: CASSLARATDTQYF.

This clonotype was detected ten times or more. V usage is TRBV28 and J usage is TRBJ1-3; D gene unclear. V shed 6 bases and J shed 0 bases, with 9 bases lying between them. The germline gives CDR1 MDHEN, CDR2 SYDVKM. The CDR3 has 14 amino acids. The CDR3 reads CASRRQNSGNTIYF. The CDR3 coding sequence is TGTGCCAGCAGACGTCAGAACTCTGGAAACACCATATATTTT. The full variable domain, with the rest looked up from reference TRBV28 and TRBJ1-3, is DVKVTQSSRYLVKRTGEKVFLECVQDMDHENMFWYRQDPGLGLRLIYFSYDVKMKEKGDIPEGYSVSREKKERFSLILESASTNQTSMYLCASRRQNSGNTIYFGEGSWLTVV.